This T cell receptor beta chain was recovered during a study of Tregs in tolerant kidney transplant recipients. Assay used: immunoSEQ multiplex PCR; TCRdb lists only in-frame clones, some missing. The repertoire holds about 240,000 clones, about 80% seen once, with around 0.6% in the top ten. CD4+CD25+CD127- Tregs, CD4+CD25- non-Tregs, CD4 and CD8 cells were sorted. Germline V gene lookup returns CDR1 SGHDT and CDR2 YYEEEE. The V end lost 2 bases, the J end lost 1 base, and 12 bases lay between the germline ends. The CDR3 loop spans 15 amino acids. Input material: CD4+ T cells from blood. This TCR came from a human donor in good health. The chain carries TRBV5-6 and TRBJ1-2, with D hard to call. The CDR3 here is CASSFASQFNYGYTF. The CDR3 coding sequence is TGTGCCAGCAGCTTCGCCAGTCAGTTTAACTATGGCTACACCTTC. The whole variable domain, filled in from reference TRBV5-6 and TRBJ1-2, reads DAGVTQSPTHLIKTRGQQVTLRCSPKSGHDTVSWYQQALGQGPQFIFQYYEEEERQRGNFPDRFSGHQFPNYSSELNVNALLLGDSALYLCASSFASQFNYGYTFGSGTRLTVV.